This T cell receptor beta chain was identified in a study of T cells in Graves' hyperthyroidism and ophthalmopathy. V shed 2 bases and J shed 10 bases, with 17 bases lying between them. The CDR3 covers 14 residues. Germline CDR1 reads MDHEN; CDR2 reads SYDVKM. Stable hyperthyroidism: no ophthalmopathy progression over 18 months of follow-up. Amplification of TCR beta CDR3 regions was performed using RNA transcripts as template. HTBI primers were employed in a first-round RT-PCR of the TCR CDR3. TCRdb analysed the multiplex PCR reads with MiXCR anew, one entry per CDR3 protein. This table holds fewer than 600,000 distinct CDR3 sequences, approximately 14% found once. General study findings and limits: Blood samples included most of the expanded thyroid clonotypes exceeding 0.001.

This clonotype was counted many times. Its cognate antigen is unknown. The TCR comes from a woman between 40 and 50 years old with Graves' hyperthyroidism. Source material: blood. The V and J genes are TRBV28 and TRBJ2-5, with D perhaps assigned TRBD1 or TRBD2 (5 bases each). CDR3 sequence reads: CASSLRVVTRGQYF. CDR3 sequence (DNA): TGTGCCAGCAGTTTACGAGTAGTTACGAGGGGCCAGTACTTC.